The TCR beta chain under discussion was sequenced for a study of control samples from healthy donors and cancer patients. Profiling relied on immunoSEQ multiplex PCR, and the TCRdb table lists in-frame clones only, not all of them. Among 210,000 or so clones listed, approximately 90% were seen once. This CDR3 spans 14 amino acids. CDR1 and CDR2 from the germline V gene are GTSNPN and SVGIG (reference sequence). The V gene lost 0 bases and the J gene lost 4 bases, with 12 bases spanning the gap. This receptor was identified in a man aged 30-40 years in good health. The sample comprised blood. The chain joins TRBV30 to TRBJ1-1; D may be TRBD1 (5 bases). The CDR3 sequence is CAWSVPGGGTEAFF. The CDR3 DNA follows: TGTGCCTGGAGTGTCCCCGGCGGGGGCACTGAAGCTTTCTTT.